The 27 T cell receptor beta chains below were found in one sample sequenced in a study of blood T cell repertoires in COVID-19. Produced via immunoSEQ multiplex PCR; TCRdb's table is partial and in-frame only. The data contain 150,000 to 200,000 clones, around 85% of them singletons. The sequenced material came from peripheral blood. These receptor sequences come from a man aged 55-75 years with active or convalescent COVID-19.

J is TRBJ2-7 and V is TRBV12-3 or TRBV12-4, with D perhaps matching TRBD1 (5 bases). The V end was cut by 3 bases, the J end by 6 bases, with 12 bases between. The CDR3 extends over 13 amino acids. The CDR3 DNA reads TGTGCCAGCAGTTTGACAGACGTGGGCGAGCAGTACTTC. Protein: CASSLTDVGEQYF.

The V and J genes are TRBV29-1 and TRBJ2-2, with 7 bases lining up with TRBD1. From germline, CDR1 is SQVTM and CDR2 ANQGSEA. V lost 3 bases to trimming and J lost 3 bases; unmatched junction nucleotides: 4. The CDR3 runs to 14 residues. This CDR3 reads CSVELGGDTGELFF. Written as DNA, the CDR3 is TGCAGCGTTGAGTTAGGGGGCGACACCGGGGAGCTGTTTTTT.

V is TRBV7-3 and J is TRBJ2-7; weak D call: TRBD1 (5 bases). This CDR3 has 16 residues. Trimming took off 0 bases at V and 0 bases at J, with 12 bases between the two ends. Germline CDR1 SGHTA, CDR2 FQGTGA. CDR3 coding DNA: TGTGCCAGCAGCTTAACGTTAGGGGAAAGCTCCTACGAGCAGTACTTC. Its protein product is CASSLTLGESSYEQYF.

The chain is built from TRBV5-1 and TRBJ2-5; TRBD1 aligns across 10 bases. The CDR3 extends over 15 amino acids. V trimming: 2 bases; J trimming: 5 bases; junction bases outside the gene matches: 6. The germline V gene has CDR1 SGHRS and CDR2 YFSETQ. In nucleotides, the CDR3 is TGCGCCAGCAGCTTCGGGACAGGGGCGGGGGAGACCCAGTACTTC. This sequence encodes CASSFGTGAGETQYF.

V is TRBV2 and J is TRBJ2-7, with D hard to call. The germline CDR1 and CDR2 sequences are SNHLY and FYNNEI. The CDR3 is 12 residues long. V was shortened by 7 bases and J by 6 bases, with 13 bases between the two germline ends. The CDR3 DNA reads TGTGCCAGCATCGCTCTAGTAGGCGAGCAGTACTTC. It encodes CASIALVGEQYF.

The chain recombines TRBV4-1 with TRBJ1-4; TRBD1 matches at 11 bases. V gave up 3 bases and J gave up 10 bases; unmatched junction bases: 4. Germline-derived CDR1 and CDR2 are MGHRA and YSYEKL. The CDR3 is 14 residues long. For the CDR3, the DNA is TGCGCCAGCAGCCAGGGACAGGGGGGGGGAAAACTGTTTTTT. This encodes CASSQGQGGGKLFF.

This clone came up once. The genes are TRBV7-9 and TRBJ1-5, with TRBD1 matching over 11 bases. The CDR3 loop spans 15 amino acids. J was trimmed by 2 bases and V by 5 bases; bases with no gene match: 2. Germline V gene sequence: CDR1 SEHNR, CDR2 FQNEAQ (reference sequence). CDR3 amino acids: CASSKGQGGNQPQHF. The CDR3 DNA follows: TGTGCCAGCAGCAAGGGACAGGGGGGCAATCAGCCCCAGCATTTT.

The chain joins TRBV12-3 or TRBV12-4 to TRBJ2-7; D might be TRBD2 (6 bases). Trimming took off 5 bases at V and 7 bases at J, with 15 bases between the two ends. The CDR3 loop spans 13 amino acids. CDR3 sequence reads: CASSPPLAREQYF. CDR3 DNA: TGTGCCAGCAGTCCCCCACTAGCAAGGGAGCAGTACTTC.

The chain employs TRBV5-1 and TRBJ1-4; 8 positions agree with TRBD1. J gave up 5 bases and V 0 bases, and 18 bases lay outside the gene matches. CDR3 length: 20 amino acids. Germline CDR1 and CDR2: SGHRS and YFSETQ. CDR3 protein: CASSLGWAGGEPLRNEKLFF. For the CDR3, the DNA is TGCGCCAGCAGCTTGGGATGGGCAGGGGGCGAACCTCTGAGGAATGAAAAACTGTTTTTT.

Only one count was recorded for this clone. The V and J genes are TRBV15 and TRBJ2-2; D might be TRBD1 (5 bases). Germline V gene lookup returns CDR1 LNHNV and CDR2 YYDKDF (reference sequence). The CDR3 sequence is 16 residues long. V was cut by 0 bases and J by 6 bases, with 14 bases left in between. The CDR3 DNA follows: TGTGCCACCAGCAGAGAGGCAGGGCTTGTCGCCGGGGAGCTGTTTTTT. Protein sequence: CATSREAGLVAGELFF.

The chain recombines TRBV5-5 with TRBJ1-4; possibly TRBD1 for D (5 bases). The V end lost 4 bases, the J end lost 4 bases, and 14 bases lay between the germline ends. The length of the CDR3 is 15 residues. CDR1 is SGHKS and CDR2 is YYEKEE in the germline V gene (reference sequence). The CDR3, as DNA: TGTGCCAGCAGCCCGGTGGGGGGAGTTAATGAAAAACTGTTTTTT. Translation gives CASSPVGGVNEKLFF.

In this sample, this clone turned up once. The V call is TRBV5-5, the J call TRBJ2-7; maybe TRBD1 (5 bases). This CDR3 is built from 14 residues. The V end lost 4 bases, the J end lost 1 base, and 12 bases lay between the germline ends. Germline-derived CDR1 and CDR2 are SGHKS and YYEKEE (reference sequence). The CDR3 protein is CASSQGRVSYEQYF. As DNA, the CDR3 is TGTGCCAGCAGCCAAGGCAGGGTTTCCTACGAGCAGTACTTC.

This chain joins TRBV5-1 and TRBJ2-7, with 7 bases matching TRBD2. CDR1 is SGHRS, CDR2 YFSETQ, per germline. Unmatched junction bases numbered 12, after V lost 4 bases and J lost 2 bases. The CDR3 length is 16 residues. CDR3 residues: CASSLASGLTTYEQYF. In DNA, the CDR3 is TGCGCCAGCAGCCTTGCTAGCGGATTAACTACCTACGAGCAGTACTTC.

V usage is TRBV10-3 and J usage is TRBJ2-4, with TRBD2 matching 13 bases. The CDR3 is made up of 17 amino acids. Germline loops: CDR1 ENHRY, CDR2 SYGVKD. Trimming removed 4 bases from V and 1 base from J; junction bases left unmatched: 4. The CDR3 loop is CAISATSGGSAKNIQYF. The CDR3 nucleotides read TGTGCCATCAGTGCGACTAGCGGGGGGTCGGCCAAAAACATTCAGTACTTC.

The rearrangement uses TRBV7-2 and TRBJ2-7, with 7 bases matching TRBD2. Germline values: CDR1 SGHTA, CDR2 FQGNSA. Germline trimming cut 7 bases from V and 2 bases from J; bases unmatched to any gene: 8. This CDR3 has 14 residues. The CDR3 DNA reads TGTGCCAGCACCGCGCGGCGGGGGACCTACGAGCAGTACTTC. It encodes CASTARRGTYEQYF.

Only one count was recorded for this clone. The chain combines TRBV15 with TRBJ1-1; no clear D gene. The CDR3 sequence is 15 residues long. The V end was cut by 1 base, the J end by 0 bases, with 9 bases between. Germline V gene lookup returns CDR1 LNHNV and CDR2 YYDKDF (reference sequence). CDR3 sequence: CATSRATIMNTEAFF. CDR3 bases: TGTGCCACCAGCAGAGCTACGATCATGAACACTGAAGCTTTCTTT.

This clone was seen only a few times. The V gene is TRBV7-9, the J gene TRBJ1-2; 7 bases are shared with TRBD1. Losses at the gene ends were 5 bases for V and 1 base for J; bases not matched to a gene: 10. Germline CDR1 is SEHNR and CDR2 is FQNEAQ (reference sequence). This CDR3 comprises 16 residues. CDR3 sequence (DNA): TGTGCCAGCAGCGCGGGACAGCGAATCATTAACTATGGCTACACCTTC. Translated, it gives CASSAGQRIINYGYTF.

The J gene is TRBJ1-1, the V gene TRBV18; a weak D match, TRBD1 (5 bases). There are 12 residues in the CDR3. Germline loops: CDR1 KGHSH, CDR2 LQKENI. Trimming left V 3 bases short and J 10 bases short, with 12 bases between. The CDR3 loop is CASSPPQGAAFF. The CDR3 bases are TGTGCCAGCTCACCCCCTCAGGGTGCAGCTTTCTTT.

This clone came up a few times. The chain links TRBV7-7 to TRBJ2-5; 11 nucleotides agree with TRBD2. This CDR3 contains 16 residues. Germline trimming cut 5 bases from V and 1 base from J; bases unmatched to any gene: 6. Germline CDR1 reads SSHAT; CDR2 reads FNYEAQ (reference sequence). The CDR3 sequence: CASSPIAGGGQETQYF. The CDR3 nucleotides read TGTGCCAGCAGCCCCATAGCGGGGGGGGGCCAAGAGACCCAGTACTTC.

The rearrangement uses TRBV4-1 and TRBJ1-5; 8 bases line up with TRBD1. The V segment lost 1 base and the J segment 9 bases; nucleotides outside the gene matches: 8. The CDR3 runs to 15 residues. CDR1 and CDR2 from the germline V gene are MGHRA and YSYEKL. CDR3 in amino acids: CASSQAGQGGWPQHF. The CDR3 coding sequence is TGCGCCAGCAGCCAAGCCGGACAGGGTGGGTGGCCCCAGCATTTT.

This chain connects TRBV4-2 to TRBJ2-7; perhaps TRBD2 as D (6 bases). The CDR3 extends over 15 amino acids. CDR1 and CDR2 from the germline V gene are LGHNA and YNFKEQ. With 5 bases removed from V and 1 base from J, the gap between germline ends came to 15 bases. The CDR3 spells CASSFYRDSSYEQYF. The CDR3 DNA follows: TGTGCCAGCAGCTTTTACCGGGACTCGTCCTACGAGCAGTACTTC.

The J gene is TRBJ1-2, the V gene TRBV5-5, with TRBD1 matching 8 bases. V lost 5 bases to trimming and J lost 2 bases; unmatched junction nucleotides: 5. Germline V CDR1 and CDR2: SGHKS, YYEKEE (reference sequence). This CDR3 comprises 14 residues. The CDR3: CASRLTGGNYGYTF. CDR3 sequence (DNA): TGTGCCAGCAGATTAACAGGGGGGAACTATGGCTACACCTTC.

The chain employs TRBV10-3 and TRBJ1-2; 12 nucleotides align to TRBD1. Trimming took 6 bases from V and 0 from J; bases not matched to a gene: 5. The CDR3 extends over 16 amino acids. Germline-derived CDR1 and CDR2 are ENHRY and SYGVKD. The CDR3 DNA reads as TGTGCCATCAGAGGGACAGGGGGCCTAGCTAACTATGGCTACACCTTC. This gives the protein CAIRGTGGLANYGYTF.

The chain joins TRBV5-1 to TRBJ1-1; 7 nucleotides line up with TRBD1. The CDR3 sequence is 15 residues long. Per germline, CDR1 SGHRS and CDR2 YFSETQ. The trim removed 3 bases at V and 0 bases at J, leaving 5 bases unmatched. The CDR3 sequence: CASSWGDSMNTEAFF. The DNA of the CDR3 is TGCGCCAGCAGCTGGGGGGACAGTATGAACACTGAAGCTTTCTTT.

V gene TRBV3-1 (or the pseudogene TRBV3-2) combines with J gene TRBJ1-2; 9 nucleotides agree with TRBD1. The CDR3 has 16 amino acids. Germline values: CDR1 LGHDT, CDR2 YNNKEL (reference sequence). V dropped 1 base and J dropped 9; count of bases not matched to a gene: 12. In nucleotides, the CDR3 is TGTGCCAGCAGCCAAGGATCCTGGGGACAGGGAGGTCGCTACACCTTC. This encodes CASSQGSWGQGGRYTF.

This sequence joins TRBV19 and TRBJ2-7; TRBD2 agrees at 8 bases. Germline V gene sequence: CDR1 LNHDA, CDR2 SQIVND (reference sequence). V lost 0 bases, J lost 6 bases, and 7 bases stayed unmatched. This CDR3 comprises 15 residues. CDR3 protein: CASSIESLAGSEQYF. In DNA form, the CDR3 reads TGTGCCAGTAGTATAGAGAGCTTAGCGGGAAGCGAGCAGTACTTC.

This chain connects TRBV5-8 to TRBJ2-3; 8 nucleotides match TRBD2. The ends lost 3 bases at V and 2 bases at J; junction bases unmatched: 11. Germline CDR1 reads SGHTS; CDR2 reads YDEGEE. The CDR3 extends over 17 amino acids. The CDR3 coding sequence is TGTGCCAGCAGCTACGCTGCAACTAGCGGATACACAGATACGCAGTATTTT. This gives the protein CASSYAATSGYTDTQYF.